This T cell receptor (beta chain) came from a study of human T cells and chemical hapten exposure. Study details: The study lasted approximately 25 weeks, and patients were dosed weekly with diphenylcyclopropenone on the scalp throughout. Among samples, TCR yields varied mainly because of small differences in pooled library volume.

Germline loops: CDR1 SQVTM, CDR2 ANQGSEA. The CDR3 length is 13 residues. The trim removed 7 bases at V and 6 bases at J, leaving 8 bases unmatched. Study-level results: Expanded TCRs made up significantly more big CDR3 similarity clusters than controls did. Correlating positively with patch test score were the PT1 expanded TCR counts.

A remark on this clonotype: The target antigen is unknown.

The sample's time point: pre-sensitization, week 0. Regarding treatment: therapeutic diphenylcyclopropenone sensitization with weekly scalp DPC. TCRdb reprocessed the RACE reads via MiXCR and lists one record per CDR3 protein. The sample lists more than 150,000 distinct CDR3 sequences, roughly 30% seen once, with roughly 3% in the top ten. The V and J genes are TRBV29-1 and TRBJ2-1; 8 bases align to TRBD2. The source of this sequence is a woman in her twenties or thirties with alopecia areata. Some clones in this sample may be carry-over from other donors' samples. Sequencing used whole blood, obtained in connection with sensitization to the hapten diphenylcyclopropenone (DPC). In DNA, the CDR3 is TGCAGCGGAGTTAGCGGGGCGGTCAATGAGCAGTTCTTC. This encodes CSGVSGAVNEQFF.